This T cell receptor beta chain was documented in a study of shared clonotypes between healthy human individuals. Study results and limitations: Sorted-subset sequencing, rarefaction showed, was incomplete despite large depth.

The CDR3 contains 18 residues. CDR1 and CDR2 from the germline V gene are SGHAT and FQNNGV. The ends were cut back, 1 base at V and 3 bases at J, with 19 bases in the middle. In the original analysis: Filtering differed, since immunoSEQ gave only junction sequences and no quality scores. Profiling relied on immunoSEQ multiplex PCR, and the TCRdb table lists in-frame clones only, not all of them. Clone size and the V and J calls come from that table; the DNA yielded D and trimming. Of 1.5 million to 1.9 million clones in the sample, about 98% are singletons; the top ten hold approximately 0.45%. CD4+ cells were split into CD45RA+ naive and CD45RA-negative memory subsets. Of note for this clone: Its specificity is unknown.

The sample comprised naive CD4+ T cells sorted from blood. The sample's subset: CD45RA+ positively selected. The rearrangement uses TRBV11-2 and TRBJ1-3; D uncertain. This TCR was recovered from a man younger than 40 in good health. CDR3 sequence reads: CASSLVGNGLLLGNTIYF. The CDR3 DNA sequence: TGTGCCAGCAGCTTAGTCGGGAACGGCTTACTGCTTGGAAACACCATATATTTT.